A selection of T cell receptor beta chains follows, all from one sample in a study of T cell repertoires in cytomegalovirus infection. These receptors lack a known antigen. TCRdb passed the reads through MiXCR, listing each CDR3 protein once. The sample holds some 590,000 distinct CDR3 sequences, 40% seen once. This specimen was cultured PBMCs, taken from culture after CMV antigen stimulation. The source of these receptors is a human donor in good health (CMV status not recorded). Some clones in this sample may be carry-over from other donors' samples. The CDR3 runs from the conserved cysteine through the conserved F or W. Rows give clone size only sometimes, using once, few, many, or a class for an expanded clone.

clone size	V gene	CDR3 protein
.	TRBV4-2	CASSQTMGHQETQYF
few	TRBV4-1	CASSQDDIQGFGGYTF
few	TRBV10-3	CAISESQGIWDTQYF
few	TRBV7-2	CASSLHSRGTSVNNEQFF
.	TRBV4-2	CASSRERTSGGQETQYF
.	TRBV7-8	CASSLSPARIFATNEKLFF
.	TRBV6-5	CASSYRYNSPLHF
.	TRBV6-1	CASSAQQVNTGELFF
.	TRBV27	CASMKDTGELFF
few	TRBV7-2	CASSPNTVLSGNTIYF
few	TRBV7-8	CASSLASQGNEQFF
.	TRBV27	CASSSITFPDTQYF
few	TRBV5-6	CASSSGLAGFPAYNEQFF
few	TRBV19	CASKSGPLVMNTEAFF
.	TRBV11-3	CASSQGTSENNEQFF
.	TRBV28	CASSLYRTNQPQHF
.	TRBV12-3/TRBV12-4	CASGIQGFWETQYF
.	TRBV11-2	CASSMGVGGAYF
.	TRBV7-9	CASSSRLAGTTDTQYF
.	TRBV10-3	CAISELWGGDTEAFF
few	TRBV7-8	CASSWGGTSYNEQFF
.	TRBV19	CASSTYSHEQFF
.	TRBV5-1	CASSSGVRATEYF
.	TRBV19	CASRMGGLRMADTQYF
few	TRBV7-2	CASSSRAGGDNEQFF
.	TRBV7-2	CASILLSTVYGYTF
.	TRBV6-1	CASSDPVGYEQYF
.	TRBV20-1	CSATTPDRGTDTQYF
few	TRBV7-6	CASSTLAGALGTGELFF
many	TRBV7-2	CASSSDRGAFGEQYF
.	TRBV28	CASRGAAAGGYTF
.	TRBV7-2	CASSLVPTSGIGGTQYF
many	TRBV7-2	CASSSLGGRANNEQFF
few	TRBV7-2	CASRRDRATDTQYF
.	TRBV15	CATSKEGPLVAQHF
.	TRBV9	CASSVAPGGTYEQYF
once	TRBV6-2/TRBV6-3	CASSWQGVYNEQFF
.	TRBV5-5	CASSTLTSGSNEQFF
.	TRBV5-6	CASSSWTGGLTEAFF
.	TRBV7-2	CASSPPTSTNTQYF
many	TRBV7-2	CASSSGGEQYF
.	TRBV7-2	CASSHGQELSEQYF
.	TRBV4-2	CASSQESGVNSPLHF
.	TRBV6-2/TRBV6-3	CASKREYEQYF
.	TRBV6-1	CASSWGMRNTIYF
.	TRBV5-1	CASSSRWGGNTEAFF
many	TRBV7-2	CASLLEIASATGELFF
few	TRBV7-2	CASSLETGLGGYTF
.	TRBV7-6	CASSSNGGGTEAFF
few	TRBV12-3/TRBV12-4	CASSLWLPWTTTNTGELFF
once	TRBV29-1	CSATGEGGTDTQYF
.	TRBV29-1	CSVEGLLGIQYF
.	TRBV6-6	CASSYGHMNTEAFF
.	TRBV27	CASSHFTDTQYF
.	TRBV4-1	CASSQEINSPLHF